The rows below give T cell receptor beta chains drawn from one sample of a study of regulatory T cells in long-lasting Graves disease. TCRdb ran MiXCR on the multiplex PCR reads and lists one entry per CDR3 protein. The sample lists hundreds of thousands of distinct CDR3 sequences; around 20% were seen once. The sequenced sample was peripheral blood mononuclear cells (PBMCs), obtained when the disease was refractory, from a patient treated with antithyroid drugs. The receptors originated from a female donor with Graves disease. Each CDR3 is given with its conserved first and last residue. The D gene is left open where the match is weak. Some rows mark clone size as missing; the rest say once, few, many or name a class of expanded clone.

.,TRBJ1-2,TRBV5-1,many,CASSLTSYDGMGYTF,TGCGCCAGCAGCTTGACCTCTTACGACGGGATGGGCTACACCTTC
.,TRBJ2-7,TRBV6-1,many,CASQDSSYEQYF,TGTGCCAGCCAGGACAGTTCCTACGAGCAGTACTTC
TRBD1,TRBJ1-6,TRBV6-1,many,CASTTSGTGGSPLHF,TGTGCCAGCACGACATCCGGGACAGGGGGTTCACCCCTCCACTTT
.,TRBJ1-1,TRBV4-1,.,CASSQVPRNTEAFF,TGCGCCAGCAGCCAAGTTCCGAGGAACACTGAAGCTTTCTTT
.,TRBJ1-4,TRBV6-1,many,CASSNRRVNEKLFF,TGTGCCAGCAGCAACAGGAGGGTTAATGAAAAACTGTTTTTT
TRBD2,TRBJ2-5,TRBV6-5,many,CASSYSGTSQETQYF,TGTGCCAGCAGTTACTCGGGGACTAGCCAAGAGACCCAGTACTTC
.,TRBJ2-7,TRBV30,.,CAWSVFGGEQYF,TGTGCCTGGAGTGTATTCGGTGGTGAGCAGTACTTC
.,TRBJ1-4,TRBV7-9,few,CASSLALGTTNEKLFF,TGTGCCAGCAGCTTAGCGCTGGGGACAACTAATGAAAAACTGTTTTTT
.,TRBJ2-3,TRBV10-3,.,CAISEPFGGERTETSTDTQYF,TGTGCCATCAGTGAGCCCTTTGGAGGAGAGCGGACTGAAACTAGCACAGATACGCAGTATTTT
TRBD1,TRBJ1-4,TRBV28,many,CASRLQGQPIGGATNEKLFF,TGTGCCAGCAGACTACAGGGACAGCCAATAGGCGGTGCAACTAATGAAAAACTGTTTTTT
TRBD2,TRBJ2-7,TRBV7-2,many,CASSSTLAGGGQYF,TGTGCCAGCAGCTCTACTTTAGCGGGAGGAGGGCAGTACTTC
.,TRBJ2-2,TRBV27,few,CASSLYGGMVLSPGELFF,TGTGCCAGCAGTTTATATGGCGGGATGGTACTATCCCCCGGGGAGCTGTTTTTT
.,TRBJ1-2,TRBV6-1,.,CASSTGGDNYGYTF,TGTGCCAGCAGCACCGGCGGTGACAACTATGGCTACACCTTC
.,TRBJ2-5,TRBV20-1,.,CSARDPRGGETQYF,TGCAGTGCTAGAGACCCCCGAGGGGGGGAGACCCAGTACTTC
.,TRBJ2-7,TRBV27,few,CASSNRAPYEQYF,TGTGCCAGCAGTAACCGGGCTCCCTACGAGCAGTACTTC
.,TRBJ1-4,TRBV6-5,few,CASSWRDGPNEKLFF,TGTGCCAGCAGTTGGAGGGACGGACCTAATGAAAAACTGTTTTTT
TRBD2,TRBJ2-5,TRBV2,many,CASSESSGLAGEETQYF,TGTGCCAGCAGTGAATCATCCGGACTAGCGGGAGAAGAGACCCAGTACTTC
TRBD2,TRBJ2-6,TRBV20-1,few,CSAPGGTSGRAGANVLTF,TGCAGTGCTCCCGGAGGGACTAGCGGGAGGGCTGGGGCCAACGTCCTGACTTTC
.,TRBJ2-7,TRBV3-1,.,CASSNLSRGLDEQYF,TGTGCCAGCAGCAACCTCTCGCGCGGGCTCGACGAGCAGTACTTC
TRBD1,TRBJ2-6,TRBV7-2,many,CASSRGGTGDSGANVLTF,TGTGCCAGCAGCCGGGGGGGGACAGGGGACTCTGGGGCCAACGTCCTGACTTTC
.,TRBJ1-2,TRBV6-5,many,CASSYSFSNYGYTF,TGTGCCAGCAGTTACTCGTTCAGCAACTATGGCTACACCTTC
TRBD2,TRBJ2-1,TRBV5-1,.,CASSLGTSGSGYEQFF,TGCGCCAGCAGCTTGGGGACTAGCGGGAGTGGGTATGAGCAGTTCTTC
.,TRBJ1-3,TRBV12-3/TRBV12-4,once,CASSFDSSGNTIYF,TGTGCCAGCAGCTTTGACAGCTCTGGAAACACCATATATTTT
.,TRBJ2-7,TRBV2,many,CASGRLRGLSVEQYF,TGTGCCAGCGGACGTTTACGGGGGCTGTCGGTCGAGCAGTACTTC
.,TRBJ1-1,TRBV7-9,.,CASSPKEYTEAFF,TGTGCCAGCAGCCCCAAGGAATACACTGAAGCTTTCTTT
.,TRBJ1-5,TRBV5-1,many,CASSLDGNQPQHF,TGCGCCAGCAGCTTAGACGGGAATCAGCCCCAGCATTTT
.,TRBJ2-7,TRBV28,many,CASSFLGAGEQYF,TGTGCCAGCAGTTTTCTTGGGGCAGGCGAGCAGTACTTC
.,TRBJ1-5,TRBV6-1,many,CASSPVAASNQPQHF,TGTGCCAGCAGCCCCGTTGCGGCTAGCAATCAGCCCCAGCATTTT
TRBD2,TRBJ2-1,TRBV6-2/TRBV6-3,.,CASSYATSGSYNEQFF,TGTGCCAGCAGTTACGCCACTAGCGGGAGCTACAATGAGCAGTTCTTC
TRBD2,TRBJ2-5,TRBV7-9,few,CASSVHPGLAGGSYQETQYF,TGTGCCAGCAGCGTCCACCCGGGACTAGCGGGAGGATCGTACCAAGAGACCCAGTACTTC
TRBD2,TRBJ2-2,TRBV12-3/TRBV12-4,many,CASSLGLAGFDTGELFF,TGTGCCAGCAGTTTAGGACTAGCGGGTTTCGACACCGGGGAGCTGTTTTTT